The 10 T cell receptor beta chains reported below all come from one sample, sequenced in a study of CD8+ T cells in alopecia areata. Treatment specified: oral pan-JAK inhibitor, 5-10 mg twice daily. Extracted from the samples, RNA was reverse transcribed into cDNA to serve as the sequencing template. TCRdb keeps only in-frame clones here, not all; method: immunoSEQ multiplex PCR. The sample consists of 200,000 or so clones, roughly 60% of them appearing once. This material consisted of CD4+ T cells sorted from blood, taken at week 24, from a patient treated with tofacitinib. These receptors all stem from a human donor with alopecia areata.

The chain uses TRBV2 and TRBJ1-5, with a tentative D call TRBD1 (5 bases). The CDR3 is 15 residues long. The V end lost 3 bases, the J end lost 5 bases, and 14 bases lay between the germline ends. In germline, CDR1 is SNHLY, CDR2 FYNNEI. The CDR3 nucleotides are TGTGCCAGCAGTGACCGCCAGGGCTATTATCAGCCCCAGCATTTT. This translates into CASSDRQGYYQPQHF.

This clone was picked up one time. This specimen includes other DNA sequences encoding the same CDR3. The J gene is TRBJ2-5, the V gene TRBV2, with TRBD1 as a possible D gene (5 bases). The V end was cut by 1 base, the J end by 5 bases, with 8 bases between. CDR1 and CDR2 from the germline V gene are SNHLY and FYNNEI. The CDR3 contains 13 residues. CDR3 protein: CASSEEGRETQYF. The CDR3 nucleotides are TGTGCCAGCAGTGAAGAGGGGCGGGAGACCCAGTACTTC.

The chain has TRBV27 and TRBJ2-7; possibly TRBD1 for D (6 bases). This CDR3 is 14 amino acids long. V shed 8 bases and J shed 3 bases, with 17 bases lying between them. Germline V gene data show CDR1 as MNHEY and CDR2 as SMNVEV (reference sequence). The CDR3 nucleotides read TGTGCCAGCTCCATAGAAGCGGACAGCTACGAGCAGTACTTC. Its translation is CASSIEADSYEQYF.

The V gene is TRBV13, the J gene TRBJ2-5; 9 nucleotides agree with TRBD2. CDR3 size: 16 residues. Germline lookup yields CDR1 PRHDT and CDR2 FYEKMQ (reference sequence). Unmatched junction bases numbered 9, after V lost 7 bases and J lost 0 bases. The CDR3 DNA sequence: TGTGCCAGCAACAAGCGGGGGGCTCAGTACCAAGAGACCCAGTACTTC. It translates to CASNKRGAQYQETQYF.

This clone was seen more than once but under ten times. The gene calls are TRBV25-1 and TRBJ1-5; D remains unclear. The CDR3 totals 13 residues. Per germline, CDR1 MGHDK and CDR2 SYGVNS. V was shortened by 3 bases and J by 5 bases, with 8 bases between the two germline ends. The CDR3 region has the DNA TGTGCCAGCAGTGACGTGGGAGATCAGCCCCAGCATTTT. This gives the protein CASSDVGDQPQHF.

The chain carries TRBV5-8 and TRBJ2-1; weak D call: TRBD2 (7 bases). Trimming cost V 2 bases and J 8 bases, with 20 bases left between them. Germline loops: CDR1 SGHTS, CDR2 YDEGEE. The CDR3 runs to 16 residues. The CDR3 reads CASSLGTNRVQDEQFF. CDR3 bases: TGTGCCAGCAGCTTAGGGACTAACAGGGTTCAGGATGAGCAGTTCTTC.

The rearrangement uses TRBV27 and TRBJ1-2; possibly TRBD1 for D (6 bases). CDR1 and CDR2 from the germline V gene are MNHEY and SMNVEV (reference sequence). With 5 bases removed from V and 0 bases from J, the gap between germline ends came to 13 bases. The CDR3 is 15 amino acids. CDR3 amino acids: CASSAKTGANYGYTF. The CDR3 DNA sequence: TGTGCCAGCAGTGCAAAGACAGGAGCTAACTATGGCTACACCTTC.

V gene TRBV29-1 combines with J gene TRBJ2-1; no reliable D call. Germline CDR1 and CDR2: SQVTM and ANQGSEA. Between the trimmed V and J ends, which lost 7 bases and 3 bases, there was a span of 13 bases. CDR3 length: 13 residues. The CDR3, as DNA: TGCAGCGGTACTGCCCTTCACTACAATGAGCAGTTCTTC. The encoded protein is CSGTALHYNEQFF.

J is TRBJ2-2 and V is TRBV5-6; no clear D. V gave up 5 bases and J gave up 3 bases, with 8 bases separating them. Germline V gene lookup returns CDR1 SGHDT and CDR2 YYEEEE. The CDR3 length is 13 residues. In nucleotides, the CDR3 is TGTGCCAGCAGTTCCCAATACACCGGGGAGCTGTTTTTT. Translated, it gives CASSSQYTGELFF.

The chain links TRBV30 to TRBJ2-7; possible D gene TRBD1, 6 bases. The CDR3 runs to 15 residues. Germline CDR1 is GTSNPN and CDR2 is SVGIG (reference sequence). The V end was cut by 3 bases, the J end by 1 base, with 16 bases between. CDR3 coding DNA: TGTGCCTGGAGCGTAATACGGACAGAATCCTACGAGCAGTACTTC. Translation gives CAWSVIRTESYEQYF.